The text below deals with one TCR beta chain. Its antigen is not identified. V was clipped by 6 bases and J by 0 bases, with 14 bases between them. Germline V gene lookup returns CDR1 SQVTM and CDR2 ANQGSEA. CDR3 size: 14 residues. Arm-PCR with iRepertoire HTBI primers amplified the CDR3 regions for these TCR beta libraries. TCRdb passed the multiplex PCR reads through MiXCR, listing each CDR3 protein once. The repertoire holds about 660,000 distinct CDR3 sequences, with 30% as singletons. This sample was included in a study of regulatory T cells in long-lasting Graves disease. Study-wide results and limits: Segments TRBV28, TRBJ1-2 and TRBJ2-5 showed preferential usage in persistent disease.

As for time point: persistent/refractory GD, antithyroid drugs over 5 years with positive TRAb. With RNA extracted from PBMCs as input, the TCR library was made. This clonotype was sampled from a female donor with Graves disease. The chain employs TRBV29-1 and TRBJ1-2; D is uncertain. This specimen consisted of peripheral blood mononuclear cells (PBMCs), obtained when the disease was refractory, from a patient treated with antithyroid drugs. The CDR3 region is CSVHARGANYGYTF. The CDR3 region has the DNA TGCAGCGTCCACGCACGCGGGGCTAACTATGGCTACACCTTC.